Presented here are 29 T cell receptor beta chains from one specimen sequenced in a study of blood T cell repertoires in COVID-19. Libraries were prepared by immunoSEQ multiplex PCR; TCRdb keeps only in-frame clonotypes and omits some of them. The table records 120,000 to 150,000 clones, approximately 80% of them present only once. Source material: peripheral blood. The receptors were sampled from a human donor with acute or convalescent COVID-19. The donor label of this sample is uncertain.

CDR3 in amino acids: CAISETNRDLYF. CDR3 nucleotide sequence: TGTGCCATCAGTGAGACAAACCGGGACTTGTACTTC. The chain uses TRBV10-3 and TRBJ2-5, with D perhaps TRBD2 (6 bases). Deletions cut 2 bases from V and 13 bases from J, with 14 bases between. There are 12 residues in the CDR3. In germline, CDR1 is ENHRY, CDR2 SYGVKD.

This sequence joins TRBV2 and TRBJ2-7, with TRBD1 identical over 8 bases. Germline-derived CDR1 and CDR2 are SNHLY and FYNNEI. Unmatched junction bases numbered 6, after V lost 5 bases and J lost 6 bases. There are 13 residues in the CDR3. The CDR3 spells CASSFDRGIEQYV. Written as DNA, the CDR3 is TGTGCCAGCAGTTTTGACAGGGGCATCGAGCAGTACGTC.

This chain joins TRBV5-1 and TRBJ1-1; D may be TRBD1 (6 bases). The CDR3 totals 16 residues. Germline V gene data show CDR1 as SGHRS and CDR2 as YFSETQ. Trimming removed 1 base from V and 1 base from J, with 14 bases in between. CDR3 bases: TGCGCCAGCAGCTTGTGGGGGACGACAGGGAACACTGAAGCTTTCTTT. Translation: CASSLWGTTGNTEAFF.

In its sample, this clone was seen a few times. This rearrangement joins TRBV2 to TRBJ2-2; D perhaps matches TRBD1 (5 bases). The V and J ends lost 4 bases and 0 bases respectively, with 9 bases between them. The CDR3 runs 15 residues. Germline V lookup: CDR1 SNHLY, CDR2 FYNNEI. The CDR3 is CASSVQQANTGELFF. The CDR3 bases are TGTGCCAGCAGTGTGCAACAGGCGAACACCGGGGAGCTGTTTTTT.

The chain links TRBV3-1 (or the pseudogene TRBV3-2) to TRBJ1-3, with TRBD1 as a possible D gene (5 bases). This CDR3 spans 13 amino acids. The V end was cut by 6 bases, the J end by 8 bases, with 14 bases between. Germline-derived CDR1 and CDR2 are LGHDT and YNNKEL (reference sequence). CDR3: CASSRGWEDTIYF. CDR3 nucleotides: TGTGCCAGCAGTCGGGGGTGGGAGGACACCATATATTTT.

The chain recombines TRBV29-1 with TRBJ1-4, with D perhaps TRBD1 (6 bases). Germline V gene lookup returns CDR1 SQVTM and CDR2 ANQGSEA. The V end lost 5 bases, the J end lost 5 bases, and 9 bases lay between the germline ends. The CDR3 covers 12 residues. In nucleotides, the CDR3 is TGCAGCGTTTGGACAGTGAATGAAAAACTGTTTTTT. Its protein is CSVWTVNEKLFF.

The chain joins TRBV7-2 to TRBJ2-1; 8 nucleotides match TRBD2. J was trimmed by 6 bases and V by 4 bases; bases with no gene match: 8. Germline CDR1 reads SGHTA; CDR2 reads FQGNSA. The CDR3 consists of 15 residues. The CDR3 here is CASSSRLAGRNEQFF. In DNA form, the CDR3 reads TGTGCCAGCAGCTCCCGGTTAGCGGGGCGCAATGAGCAGTTCTTC.

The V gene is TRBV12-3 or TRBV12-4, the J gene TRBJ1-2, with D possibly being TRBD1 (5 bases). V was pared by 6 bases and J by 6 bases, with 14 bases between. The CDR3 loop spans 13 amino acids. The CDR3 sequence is CASSLRWGDGYTF. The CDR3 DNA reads TGTGCCAGCAGCCTCAGGTGGGGGGATGGCTACACCTTC.

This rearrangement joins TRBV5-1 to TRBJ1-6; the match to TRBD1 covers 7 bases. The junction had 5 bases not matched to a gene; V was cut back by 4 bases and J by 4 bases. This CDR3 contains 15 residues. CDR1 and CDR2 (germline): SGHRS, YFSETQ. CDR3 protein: CASSPRDRYNSPLHF. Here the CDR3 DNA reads TGCGCCAGCAGCCCCCGGGACAGATATAATTCACCCCTCCACTTT.

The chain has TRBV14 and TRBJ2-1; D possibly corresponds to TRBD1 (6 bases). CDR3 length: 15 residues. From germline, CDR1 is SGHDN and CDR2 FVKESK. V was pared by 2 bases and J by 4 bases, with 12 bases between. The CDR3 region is CASSQTWGLYNEQFF. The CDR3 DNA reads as TGTGCCAGCAGCCAAACCTGGGGGCTATACAATGAGCAGTTCTTC.

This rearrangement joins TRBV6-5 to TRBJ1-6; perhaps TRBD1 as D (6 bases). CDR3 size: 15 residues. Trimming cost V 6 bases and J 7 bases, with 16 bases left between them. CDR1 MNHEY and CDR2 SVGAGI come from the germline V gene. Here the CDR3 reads CASRAPGGLNSPLHF. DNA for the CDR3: TGTGCCAGCAGGGCCCCGGGGGGCCTGAATTCACCCCTCCACTTT.

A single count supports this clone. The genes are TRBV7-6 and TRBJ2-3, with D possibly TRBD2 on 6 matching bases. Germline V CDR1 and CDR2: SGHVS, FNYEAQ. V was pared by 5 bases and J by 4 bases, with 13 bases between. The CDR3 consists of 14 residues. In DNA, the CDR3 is TGTGCCAGCAGCGGAGGGGTAGCGGCAGATACGCAGTATTTT. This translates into CASSGGVAADTQYF.

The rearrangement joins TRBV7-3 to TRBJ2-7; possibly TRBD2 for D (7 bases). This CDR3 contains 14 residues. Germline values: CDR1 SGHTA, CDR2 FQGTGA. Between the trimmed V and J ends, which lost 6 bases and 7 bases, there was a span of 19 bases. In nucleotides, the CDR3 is TGTGCCAGCAGAATGAACAGGGAGGGGCTGGAGCAGTACGTC. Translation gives CASRMNREGLEQYV.

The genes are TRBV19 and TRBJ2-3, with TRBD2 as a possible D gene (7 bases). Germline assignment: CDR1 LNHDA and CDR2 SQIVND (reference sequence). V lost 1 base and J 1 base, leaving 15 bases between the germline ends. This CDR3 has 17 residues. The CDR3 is CASSIGLTGGGTDTQYF. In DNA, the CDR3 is TGTGCCAGTAGTATAGGCCTCACGGGGGGCGGCACAGATACGCAGTATTTT.

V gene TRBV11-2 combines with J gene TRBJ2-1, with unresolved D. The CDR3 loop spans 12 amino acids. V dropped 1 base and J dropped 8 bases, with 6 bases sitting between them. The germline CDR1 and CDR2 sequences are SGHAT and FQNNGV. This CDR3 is CASSLGSDEQFF. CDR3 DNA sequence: TGTGCCAGCAGCTTAGGGAGTGATGAGCAGTTCTTC.

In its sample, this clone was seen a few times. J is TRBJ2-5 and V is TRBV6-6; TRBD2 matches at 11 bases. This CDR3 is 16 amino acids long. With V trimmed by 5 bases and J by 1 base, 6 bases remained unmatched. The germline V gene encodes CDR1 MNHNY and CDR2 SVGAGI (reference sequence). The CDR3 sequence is CASSPSTSGVQETQYF. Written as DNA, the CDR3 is TGTGCCAGCAGTCCCTCGACTAGCGGGGTCCAAGAGACCCAGTACTTC.

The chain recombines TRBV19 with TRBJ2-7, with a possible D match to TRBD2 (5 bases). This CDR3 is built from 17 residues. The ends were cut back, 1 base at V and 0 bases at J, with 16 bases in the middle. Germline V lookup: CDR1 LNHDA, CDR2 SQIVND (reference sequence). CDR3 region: CASSIGISPGSSYEQYF. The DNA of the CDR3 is TGTGCCAGTAGTATAGGGATATCCCCGGGAAGCTCCTACGAGCAGTACTTC.

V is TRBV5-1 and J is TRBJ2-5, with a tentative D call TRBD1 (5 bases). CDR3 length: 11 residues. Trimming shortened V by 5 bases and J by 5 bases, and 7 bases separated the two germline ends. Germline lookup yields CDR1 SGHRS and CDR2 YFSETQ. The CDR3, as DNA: TGCGCCAGCAGTCAGGGCGAGACCCAGTACTTC. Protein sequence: CASSQGETQYF.

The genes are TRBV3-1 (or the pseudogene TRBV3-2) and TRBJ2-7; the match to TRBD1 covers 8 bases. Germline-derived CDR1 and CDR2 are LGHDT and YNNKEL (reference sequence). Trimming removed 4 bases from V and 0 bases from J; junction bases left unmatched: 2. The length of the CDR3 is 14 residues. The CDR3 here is CASSLTGGSYEQYF. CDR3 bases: TGTGCCAGCAGCCTTACAGGGGGCTCCTACGAGCAGTACTTC.

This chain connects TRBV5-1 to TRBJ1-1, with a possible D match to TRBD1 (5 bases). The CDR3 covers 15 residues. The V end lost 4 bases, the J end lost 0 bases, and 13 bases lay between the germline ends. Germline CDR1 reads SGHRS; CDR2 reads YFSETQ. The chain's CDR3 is CASSGGEVMNTEAFF. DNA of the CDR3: TGCGCCAGCAGCGGGGGGGAGGTGATGAACACTGAAGCTTTCTTT.

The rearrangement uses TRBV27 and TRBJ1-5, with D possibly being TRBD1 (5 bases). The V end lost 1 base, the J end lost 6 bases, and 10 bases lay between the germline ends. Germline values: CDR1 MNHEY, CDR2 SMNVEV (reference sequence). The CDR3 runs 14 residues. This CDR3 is CASSLWGEGQPQHF. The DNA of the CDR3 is TGTGCCAGCAGTTTATGGGGGGAGGGTCAGCCCCAGCATTTT.

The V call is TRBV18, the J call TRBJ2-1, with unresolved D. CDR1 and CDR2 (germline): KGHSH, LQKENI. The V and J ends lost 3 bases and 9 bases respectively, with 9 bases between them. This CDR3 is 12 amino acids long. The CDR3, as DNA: TGTGCCAGCTCACCCCGGGTTCTTGAGCAGTTCTTC. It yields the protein CASSPRVLEQFF.

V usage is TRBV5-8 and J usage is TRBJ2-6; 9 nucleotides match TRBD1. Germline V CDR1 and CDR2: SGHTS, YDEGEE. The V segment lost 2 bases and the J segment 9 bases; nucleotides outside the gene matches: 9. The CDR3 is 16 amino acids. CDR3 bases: TGTGCCAGCAGCTTTAGGGGGACAGGGATGGACAACGTCCTGACTTTC. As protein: CASSFRGTGMDNVLTF.

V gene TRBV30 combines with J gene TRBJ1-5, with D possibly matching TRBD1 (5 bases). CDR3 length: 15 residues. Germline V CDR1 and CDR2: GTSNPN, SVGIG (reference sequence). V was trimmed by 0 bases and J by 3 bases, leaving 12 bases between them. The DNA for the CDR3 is TGTGCCTGGAGTGTGGGTGGGGGGATCAATCAGCCCCAGCATTTT. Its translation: CAWSVGGGINQPQHF. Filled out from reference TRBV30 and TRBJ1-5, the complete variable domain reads SQTIHQWPATLVQPVGSPLSLECTVEGTSNPNLYWYRQAAGRGLQLLFYSVGIGQISSEVPQNLSASRPQDRQFILSSKKLLLSDSGFYLCAWSVGGGINQPQHFGDGTRLSIL.

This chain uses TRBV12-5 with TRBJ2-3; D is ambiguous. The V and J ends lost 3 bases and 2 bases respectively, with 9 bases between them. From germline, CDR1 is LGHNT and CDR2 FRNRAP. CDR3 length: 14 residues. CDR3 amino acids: CASGFDSHTDTQYF. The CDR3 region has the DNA TGTGCTAGTGGTTTCGACTCTCACACAGATACGCAGTATTTT.

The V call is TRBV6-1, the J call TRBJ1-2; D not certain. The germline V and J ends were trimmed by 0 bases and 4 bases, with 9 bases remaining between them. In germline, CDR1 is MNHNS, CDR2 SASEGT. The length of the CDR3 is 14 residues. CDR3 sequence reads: CASSEAGSGYGYTF. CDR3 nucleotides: TGTGCCAGCAGTGAAGCGGGCAGCGGCTATGGCTACACCTTC.

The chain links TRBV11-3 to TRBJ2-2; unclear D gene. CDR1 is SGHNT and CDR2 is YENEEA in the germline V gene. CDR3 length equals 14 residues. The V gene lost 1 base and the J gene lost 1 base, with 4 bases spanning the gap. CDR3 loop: CASSLGENTGELFF. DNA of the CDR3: TGTGCCAGCAGCTTAGGAGAGAACACCGGGGAGCTGTTTTTT.

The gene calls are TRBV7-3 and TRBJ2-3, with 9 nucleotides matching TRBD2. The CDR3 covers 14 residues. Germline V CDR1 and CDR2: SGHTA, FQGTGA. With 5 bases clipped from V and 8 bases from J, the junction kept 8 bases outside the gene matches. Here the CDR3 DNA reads TGTGCCAGCAGCCGTAGCGGGGGAGGGGGTACGCAGTATTTT. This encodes CASSRSGGGGTQYF.

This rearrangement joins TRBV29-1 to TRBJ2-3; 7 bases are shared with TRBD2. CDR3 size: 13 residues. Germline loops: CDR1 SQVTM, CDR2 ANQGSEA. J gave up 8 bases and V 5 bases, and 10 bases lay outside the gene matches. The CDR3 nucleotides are TGCAGCGTTTCGGGGACTACTCTGGGTACGCAGTATTTT. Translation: CSVSGTTLGTQYF.